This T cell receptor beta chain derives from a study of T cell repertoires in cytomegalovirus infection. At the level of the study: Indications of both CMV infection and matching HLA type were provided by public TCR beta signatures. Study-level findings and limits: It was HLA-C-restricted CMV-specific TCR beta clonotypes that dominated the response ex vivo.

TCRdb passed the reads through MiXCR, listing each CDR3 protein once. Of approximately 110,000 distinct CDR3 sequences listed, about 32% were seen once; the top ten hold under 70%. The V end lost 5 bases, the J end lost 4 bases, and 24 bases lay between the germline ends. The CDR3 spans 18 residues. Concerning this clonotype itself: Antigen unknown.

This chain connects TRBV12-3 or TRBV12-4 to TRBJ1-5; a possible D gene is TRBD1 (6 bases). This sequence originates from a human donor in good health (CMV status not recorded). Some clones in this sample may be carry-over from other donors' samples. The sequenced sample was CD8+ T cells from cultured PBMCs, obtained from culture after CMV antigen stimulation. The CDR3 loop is CASSHKKGGHHPNQPQHF. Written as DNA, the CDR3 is TGTGCCAGCAGTCATAAGAAGGGGGGCCACCACCCAAATCAGCCCCAGCATTTT.